Sequencing of this T cell receptor beta chain was carried out in a study of beta chain features in type 1 diabetes. The study, taken as a whole, reports: Moderate yet significant TCRB CDR3 shortening was seen in Type 1 diabetes patients in all four CD4+ subsets.

The investigators reverse transcribed all of the isolated RNA, so they sequenced expressed TCRB transcripts. Measured with immunoSEQ multiplex PCR; TCRdb has only the in-frame clones, and not every one. The sample consists of approximately 120,000 clones, 30% to 50% of them appearing once. As concerns this clone: Antigen unknown.

The sequencing input was stem cell memory CD4+ T cells from blood. The receptor comes from a woman younger than 30 in good health.

The CDR3 sequence is CAWSGSYAANYGYTF. Written as DNA, the CDR3 is TGTGCCTGGAGTGGAAGTTACGCGGCTAACTATGGCTACACCTTC. The genes are TRBV30 and TRBJ1-2; D is ambiguous. Per germline, CDR1 GTSNPN and CDR2 SVGIG (reference sequence). Trimming stripped 1 base from V and 0 bases from J, with 12 bases between. The CDR3 sequence is 15 residues long.